The 18 T cell receptor beta chains presented below share a single source sample, sequenced in a study of blood T cells in healthy people across ages. The second PCR ran about 6 to 12 cycles with a sample-barcoded 5' primer and J-beta primers. Via MiXCR, TCRdb re-called the 5' RACE reads, giving one row per CDR3 protein. In the table there are over 1,300,000 distinct CDR3 sequences, roughly 64% of which are singletons. Input material: blood. These receptors all come from a man younger than 35 in good health.

The genes are TRBV10-3 and TRBJ2-3; D unresolved. Trimming left V 10 bases short and J 0 bases short, with 14 bases between. The CDR3 covers 14 residues. Germline-derived CDR1 and CDR2 are ENHRY and SYGVKD. Here the CDR3 reads CATMTAPSTDTQYF. The CDR3 DNA reads TGTGCCACAATGACGGCGCCTAGCACAGATACGCAGTATTTT.

The chain combines TRBV10-3 with TRBJ2-7; the match to TRBD2 covers 7 bases. Germline-derived CDR1 and CDR2 are ENHRY and SYGVKD. The V gene end was trimmed by 8 bases and the J gene end by 2 bases; junction bases not matched to a gene: 6. The length of the CDR3 is 13 residues. Here the CDR3 reads CAIAGTMPYEQYF. CDR3 DNA: TGTGCCATCGCCGGGACTATGCCCTACGAGCAGTACTTC.

The chain has TRBV24-1 and TRBJ2-3, with D possibly being TRBD1 (6 bases). Trimming left V 4 bases short and J 8 bases short, with 18 bases between. Germline assignment: CDR1 KGHDR and CDR2 SFDVKD. CDR3 length: 15 amino acids. CDR3 coding DNA: TGTGCCACCAGTGACCCGGGCCCTCAGGGGCGTACGCAGTATTTT. Translating it yields CATSDPGPQGRTQYF.

This chain joins TRBV25-1 and TRBJ2-7; 7 bases map to TRBD2. Germline trimming cut 8 bases from V and 3 bases from J; bases unmatched to any gene: 7. The CDR3 has 13 amino acids. CDR1 is MGHDK and CDR2 is SYGVNS in the germline V gene. CDR3 in amino acids: CASGQWEGYEQYF. CDR3 DNA sequence: TGTGCCAGCGGTCAGTGGGAGGGCTACGAGCAGTACTTC.

The chain couples TRBV12-3 or TRBV12-4 to TRBJ2-3; 7 bases line up with TRBD2. There are 12 residues in the CDR3. V lost 8 bases and J lost 10; bases outside the gene matches: 9. The CDR3 DNA follows: TGTGCCAGCGGCCCCTGGGAGGGAGCGCAGTATTTT. Encoded protein: CASGPWEGAQYF.

The chain combines TRBV28 with TRBJ2-3, with a possible D match to TRBD2 (6 bases). The germline V gene encodes CDR1 MDHEN and CDR2 SYDVKM. The CDR3 extends over 15 amino acids. The V gene lost 4 bases and the J gene lost 7 bases, with 18 bases spanning the gap. The CDR3 spells CASSSLGGDHNTQYF. Written as DNA, the CDR3 is TGTGCCAGCAGTTCCCTAGGCGGGGACCACAATACGCAGTATTTT.

This chain connects TRBV6-5 to TRBJ2-4; D may be TRBD2 (5 bases). The ends were cut back, 7 bases at V and 13 bases at J, with 26 bases in the middle. This CDR3 region has 15 residues. Germline CDR1 reads MNHEY; CDR2 reads SVGAGI. CDR3 sequence reads: CASTPTTRGVGEQYF. CDR3 DNA sequence: TGTGCCAGCACGCCGACGACCCGGGGTGTCGGAGAGCAGTACTTC.

This chain connects TRBV27 to TRBJ2-1; 7 bases are a match to TRBD1. The CDR3 has 16 amino acids. The V segment lost 8 bases and the J segment 2 bases; nucleotides outside the gene matches: 12. In germline, CDR1 is MNHEY, CDR2 SMNVEV (reference sequence). The CDR3: CASRSLQGDTYNEQFF. In DNA, the CDR3 is TGTGCCAGCCGGAGCCTTCAGGGGGACACCTACAATGAGCAGTTCTTC.

The rearrangement joins TRBV20-1 to TRBJ1-1, with 7 nucleotides matching TRBD1. The length of the CDR3 is 14 residues. With 3 bases clipped from V and 0 bases from J, the junction kept 4 bases outside the gene matches. The germline gives CDR1 DFQATT, CDR2 SNEGSKA (reference sequence). The CDR3 DNA reads TGCAGTGCTAGGGGACAGATCATGAACACTGAAGCTTTCTTT. Protein: CSARGQIMNTEAFF.

The chain uses TRBV27 and TRBJ2-7; 7 nucleotides line up with TRBD1. This CDR3 region has 14 residues. In germline, CDR1 is MNHEY, CDR2 SMNVEV (reference sequence). Unmatched junction bases numbered 8, after V lost 5 bases and J lost 4 bases. The CDR3 nucleotides read TGTGCCAGCAGTCCCGGGACAGATGTTTACGAGCAGTACTTC. This encodes CASSPGTDVYEQYF.

The V and J genes are TRBV11-2 and TRBJ2-7, with D possibly being TRBD1 (5 bases). The CDR3 runs to 15 residues. Trimming left V 4 bases short and J 3 bases short, with 16 bases between. Germline V gives CDR1 SGHAT, CDR2 FQNNGV. The CDR3 is CASSWGDGGIYEQYF. Here the CDR3 DNA reads TGTGCCAGCAGCTGGGGCGATGGTGGGATCTACGAGCAGTACTTC. The variable domain in full, with the rest retrieved from reference TRBV11-2 and TRBJ2-7, is EAGVAQSPRYKIIEKRQSVAFWCNPISGHATLYWYQQILGQGPKLLIQFQNNGVVDDSQLPKDRFSAERLKGVDSTLKIQPAKLEDSAVYLCASSWGDGGIYEQYFGPGTRLTVT.

Concerning this clonotype: A read error may produce the germline difference seen at one junction end. J is TRBJ2-3 and V is TRBV7-9; a possible D gene is TRBD1 (6 bases). The germline gives CDR1 SEHNR, CDR2 FQNEAQ (reference sequence). The CDR3 covers 17 residues. CDR3 amino acids: CTSWKASGGQNTDTQYF. The CDR3 DNA is TGTACCAGCTGGAAGGCGTCGGGTGGACAGAACACAGATACGCAGTATTTT.

The rearrangement uses TRBV20-1 and TRBJ2-3; 11 bases align to TRBD2. This CDR3 is 13 amino acids long. Germline CDR1 DFQATT, CDR2 SNEGSKA (reference sequence). J lost 3 bases, V lost 7 bases, and 3 bases had no gene match. CDR3 DNA: TGCAGTGGAAGACTAGCGGGGACAGATACGCAGTATTTT. Amino acid sequence: CSGRLAGTDTQYF.

The gene calls are TRBV7-8 and TRBJ2-4; TRBD1 agrees at 7 bases. The J call may not be correct, given that the DNA end is closer to TRBJ2-5. Germline V gene data show CDR1 as SGHVS and CDR2 as FQNEAQ. CDR3 length equals 15 residues. CDR3 in amino acids: CASSSSLGTVETQYF. The CDR3, as DNA: TGTGCCAGCAGCTCTTCCCTCGGGACAGTAGAGACCCAGTACTTC.

The chain has TRBV20-1 and TRBJ1-3, with D unresolved. The V and J ends lost 3 bases and 5 bases respectively, with 17 bases between them. The germline CDR1 and CDR2 sequences are DFQATT and SNEGSKA (reference sequence). The CDR3 length is 15 residues. This CDR3 is CSASASETPRNTIYF. The CDR3 coding sequence is TGCAGTGCTAGTGCATCCGAGACACCAAGAAACACCATATATTTT.

A word on this clonotype: A junction end diverges from the germline sequence, so it may reflect a read error. V is TRBV7-7 and J is TRBJ2-3; maybe TRBD2 (5 bases). CDR1 is SSHAT and CDR2 is FNYEAQ in the germline V gene (reference sequence). The CDR3 runs to 14 residues. The CDR3 is CASSLALVPDTQYF. The CDR3, as DNA: TGTGCTAGCAGCTTAGCACTAGTACCAGATACGCAGTATTTT.

To note about this clonotype: Sequence at one end of the junction differs from germline and may be a read error. The DNA for the CDR3 is TGTGTCAGCCGACAGGGGGGCAATGAGCAGTACTTC. This translates into CVSRQGGNEQYF. The rearrangement links TRBV12-3 or TRBV12-4 to TRBJ2-1, with 9 bases lining up with TRBD1. The J call is uncertain, as TRBJ2-7 better fits the DNA end. The CDR3 covers 12 residues.

A few counts support this clonotype. The genes are TRBV5-1 and TRBJ2-5; 8 nucleotides align to TRBD1. V trimming: 1 base; J trimming: 4 bases; junction bases outside the gene matches: 9. Germline V gene data show CDR1 as SGHRS and CDR2 as YFSETQ. This CDR3 is 16 amino acids long. CDR3 nucleotides: TGCGCCAGCAGCTTGTACAGGGGGAGCCAGGGAGAGACCCAGTACTTC. Its protein is CASSLYRGSQGETQYF.